Detailed here is one T cell receptor (beta chain). This record belongs to a study of T cell changes during pregnancy in multiple sclerosis. The method was immunoSEQ multiplex PCR; TCRdb's version includes in-frame clones alone and lacks a portion of them. The sample lists approximately 40,000 clones, 80% to 90% occurring once. Trimming removed 1 base from V and 4 bases from J, with 13 bases in between. The CDR3 contains 16 residues. Germline values: CDR1 LGHNT, CDR2 FRNRAP. The sequence was obtained from a female donor in good health, enrolled as a control in a pregnancy study. The V and J genes are TRBV12-5 and TRBJ1-4; a weak D match, TRBD1 (5 bases). The source was peripheral blood, collected in the first trimester of pregnancy. In DNA, the CDR3 is TGTGCTAGTGGTTTGGGACAGTCAACCGTTAATGAAAAACTGTTTTTT. Residues: CASGLGQSTVNEKLFF. The variable domain in full, completed from reference TRBV12-5 and TRBJ1-4, reads DARVTQTPRHKVTEMGQEVTMRCQPILGHNTVFWYRQTMMQGLELLAYFRNRAPLDDSGMPKDRFSAEMPDATLATLKIQPSEPRDSAVYFCASGLGQSTVNEKLFFGSGTQLSVL.